These 15 T cell receptor beta chains share one sample of origin, sequenced in a study of tumor-infiltrating lymphocytes in primary liver carcinoma. Co-extraction of RNA and DNA was performed on 20-30 mg of unsorted bulk tissue. Priming with a constant-region primer yielded TCR beta cDNA from 450 to 550 ng total RNA. Libraries covering TCR beta were generated through three nested multiplex PCR rounds (using a slightly modified ARM-PCR). For approximately 10 cycles apiece, the opening two PCR rounds ran with TRBV1-TRBV30 forward primers and a C-beta reverse primer. Via MiXCR, TCRdb re-called the multiplex PCR reads, giving one row per CDR3 protein. Among approximately 110,000 distinct CDR3 sequences, roughly 69% were seen once, and the ten largest hold approximately 9.7%. Sample: liver tumor tissue from sampling region 1. Described subset: tumor region T1, superior pole. The receptors were sampled from a woman aged 60-70 years with primary liver carcinoma and hepatitis B virus infection.

With respect to this clonotype: This could be a read error, since a much larger clone is one nucleotide away. The rearrangement links TRBV12-3 or TRBV12-4 to TRBJ2-7, with D unclear. The CDR3 has 13 amino acids. V lost 3 bases and J 3 bases, leaving 9 bases between the germline ends. CDR3 protein: CASSFPLSYEQYF. For the CDR3, the DNA is TGTGCCAGCAGTTTCCCATTGAGCTACGAGCAGTACTTC.

V usage is TRBV11-1 and J usage is TRBJ2-1; D is perhaps TRBD1 (6 bases). Trimming removed 7 bases at V and 11 bases at J, with 15 bases between. This CDR3 spans 12 amino acids. Looked up from germline, CDR1 is SGHAT and CDR2 is FQDESV (reference sequence). CDR3 nucleotide sequence: TGTGCCAGCAACAGGGAGAATAATAAGCAGTTCTTC. Translating it yields CASNRENNKQFF.

Of note for this clonotype: A much larger clonotype is one base distant, so this may be a read error. The chain links TRBV6-2 or TRBV6-3 to TRBJ2-1; 9 positions agree with TRBD2. CDR1 and CDR2 (germline): MNHEY, SVGEGT. The junction had 8 bases not matched to a gene; V was cut back by 4 bases and J by 10 bases. This CDR3 has 14 residues. The CDR3 DNA reads as TGTGCCAGCAGTTTAGCGGGAGATTATACGGAGCAGTTCTTC. Its translation is CASSLAGDYTEQFF.

As regards this clonotype: A junction end diverges from the germline sequence, so it may reflect a read error. CDR3 in amino acids: CASRWDNYKEQFF. The CDR3, as DNA: TGCGCCAGCCGGTGGGATAACTACAAAGAGCAGTTCTTC. The chain employs TRBV5-1 and TRBJ2-1; no reliable D call. The CDR3 consists of 13 residues. CDR1 and CDR2 (germline): SGHRS, YFSETQ.

In the case of this clonotype: Germline is not matched at one junction end, which may reflect a read error. The gene calls are TRBV7-9 and TRBJ2-2, with 9 positions matching TRBD2. Germline V gene sequence: CDR1 SEHNR, CDR2 FQNEAQ (reference sequence). This CDR3 spans 17 amino acids. This CDR3 is CASRREISGSTTRELFF. CDR3 DNA: TGTGCCAGCAGGCGAGAGATTAGCGGGAGCACCACCCGGGAGCTGTTTTTT.

The chain links TRBV20-1 to TRBJ2-3; D gene ambiguous. This CDR3 spans 12 amino acids. Germline-derived CDR1 and CDR2 are DFQATT and SNEGSKA (reference sequence). V was shortened by 3 bases and J by 2 bases, with 6 bases between the two germline ends. The CDR3 DNA reads as TGCAGTGCTAGCCGCTCCACAGATACGCAGTATTTT. Amino acids: CSASRSTDTQYF.

This chain's CDR3 is CASNRRDDGQYF. The CDR3 DNA is TGTGCCAGTAACCGCCGGGACGACGGGCAGTACTTC. The chain employs TRBV6-6 and TRBJ2-7; either TRBD1 or TRBD2 may supply D (5 bases each). Germline lookup yields CDR1 MNHNY and CDR2 SVGAGI (reference sequence). The CDR3 has 12 residues. Between the trimmed V and J ends, which lost 9 bases and 9 bases, there was a span of 18 bases.

The J gene is TRBJ2-2, the V gene TRBV11-2, with D maybe TRBD1 (7 bases). CDR1 is SGHAT, CDR2 FQNNGV, per germline. The germline V and J ends were trimmed by 5 bases and 8 bases, with 15 bases remaining between them. There are 14 residues in the CDR3. CDR3 residues: CASSAARGTGELFF. The DNA for the CDR3 is TGTGCCAGCAGCGCAGCCAGGGGGACTGGGGAGCTGTTTTTT.

About this clonotype itself: This may be a read error, as it is one base from a much larger clone. The chain combines TRBV28 with TRBJ2-3; no definite D call. This CDR3 has 12 amino acids. Looked up from germline, CDR1 is MDHEN and CDR2 is SYDVKM. The V end lost 8 bases, the J end lost 2 bases, and 8 bases lay between the germline ends. CDR3 region: CASQTDTDTQYF. For the CDR3, the DNA is TGTGCCAGCCAAACAGACACAGATACGCAGTATTTT.

The rearrangement links TRBV29-1 to TRBJ1-1; D is possibly TRBD1 (6 bases). CDR3 length equals 12 residues. V lost 4 bases and J lost 10, with 16 bases in between. The V gene's germline CDR1 is SQVTM and CDR2 ANQGSEA. DNA for the CDR3: TGCAGCGTTGCTCGCAGGGGCATTGGAGCTTTCTTT. Protein product: CSVARRGIGAFF.

This chain links TRBV11-2 with TRBJ2-7; D assignment may be TRBD1 or TRBD2 (6 bases each). Germline CDR1 SGHAT, CDR2 FQNNGV. The CDR3 totals 11 residues. Trimming removed 11 bases at V and 9 bases at J, with 17 bases between. The CDR3 DNA follows: TGTGCCCGCAACCAAGGGGGGTGGCAGTACTTC. Encoded protein: CARNQGGWQYF.

Note on this clonotype: At one of its ends the junction is not consistent with the germline gene, which may arise from a read error. V and J are TRBV5-6 and TRBJ2-2, with D perhaps matching TRBD2 (5 bases). This CDR3 region has 12 residues. Germline lookup yields CDR1 SGHDT and CDR2 YYEEEE. The chain's CDR3 is CASSLAPGELYF. The CDR3 nucleotides read TGTGCCAGCAGCTTGGCCCCCGGGGAGCTGTATTTT.

The chain links TRBV24-1 to TRBJ2-2; no firm D call. Germline CDR1 and CDR2: KGHDR and SFDVKD. This CDR3 contains 14 residues. The V end was cut by 5 bases, the J end by 0 bases, with 6 bases between. In DNA form, the CDR3 reads TGTGCCACCAGTGGGTACCCGAACACCGGGGAGCTGTTTTTT. It specifies CATSGYPNTGELFF.

Concerning this clonotype: Germline is not matched at one junction end, which may reflect a read error. The gene calls are TRBV29-1 and TRBJ2-1, with D possibly TRBD1 on 6 matching bases. Germline lookup yields CDR1 SQVTM and CDR2 ANQGSEA. The CDR3 extends over 13 amino acids. The CDR3 DNA reads TGCAGCGTTGGTGGACAGTCCTCGGATGAGCTGTTCTTC. Encoded protein: CSVGGQSSDELFF.

This clonotype has a count of ten or more. The chain recombines TRBV10-2 with TRBJ2-3, with D possibly being TRBD1 (6 bases). The germline CDR1 and CDR2 sequences are WSHSY and SAAADI. This CDR3 comprises 14 residues. V lost 0 bases and J 3 bases, leaving 7 bases between the germline ends. The CDR3 spells CASSESRGTDTQYF. CDR3 nucleotides: TGCGCCAGCAGTGAGTCGAGGGGGACAGATACGCAGTATTTT.